This passage covers 20 T cell receptor beta chains from one sample sequenced in a study of cytomegalovirus exposure and HLA in healthy donors. In the PCR, 60 Vbeta and 13 Jbeta primers were used. This table comes from immunoSEQ multiplex PCR, and its TCRdb copy is limited to in-frame clones, with some not included. The sample comprises about 150,000 clones, roughly four fifths of which are singletons, and about 6.4% rests with the top ten. The sequenced sample was PBMCs. The origin of the receptors is a man aged 25-45 years in good health and CMV-seronegative.

J is TRBJ2-2 and V is TRBV18; no clear D. V lost 9 bases, J lost 0 bases, and 11 bases lay in between. In germline, CDR1 is KGHSH, CDR2 LQKENI. The CDR3 sequence is 14 residues long. The DNA for the CDR3 is TGTGCCAGTGCTGGCGGATCGAACACCGGGGAGCTGTTTTTT. Translated: CASAGGSNTGELFF.

The chain joins TRBV19 to TRBJ1-5; D may be TRBD1 (6 bases). There are 14 residues in the CDR3. V was cut by 6 bases and J by 5 bases, with 14 bases left in between. CDR1 LNHDA and CDR2 SQIVND come from the germline V gene (reference sequence). The CDR3 sequence is CASSADRKDQPQHF. The CDR3 DNA reads as TGTGCCAGTAGCGCAGACAGGAAGGATCAGCCCCAGCATTTT.

The chain employs TRBV11-2 and TRBJ2-7; perhaps TRBD1 as D (6 bases). Germline V gene lookup returns CDR1 SGHAT and CDR2 FQNNGV. Trimming took off 2 bases at V and 3 bases at J, with 14 bases between the two ends. This CDR3 is built from 15 residues. In DNA form, the CDR3 reads TGTGCCAGCAGCTTAACAACCGGGACAAACTACGAGCAGTACTTC. This encodes CASSLTTGTNYEQYF.

This clone has just one count. The chain links TRBV28 to TRBJ2-3; no definite D call. Germline loops: CDR1 MDHEN, CDR2 SYDVKM. The V and J ends lost 3 bases and 5 bases respectively, with 9 bases between them. The length of the CDR3 is 13 residues. This chain's CDR3 is CASSLASKDTQYF. CDR3 sequence (DNA): TGTGCCAGCAGTTTGGCTAGTAAAGATACGCAGTATTTT.

The genes are TRBV29-1 and TRBJ2-1, with 11 bases identical to TRBD2. The junction had 12 bases not matched to a gene; V was cut back by 2 bases and J by 3 bases. The germline V gene encodes CDR1 SQVTM and CDR2 ANQGSEA. This CDR3 is 18 amino acids long. This chain's CDR3 is CSVEFTSGSLLFYNEQFF. DNA of the CDR3: TGCAGCGTTGAATTTACTAGCGGGAGTCTCCTGTTCTACAATGAGCAGTTCTTC.

This clone was counted only a few times. The chain joins TRBV28 to TRBJ2-7, with D possibly being TRBD1 (6 bases). CDR1 is MDHEN, CDR2 SYDVKM, per germline. The CDR3 extends over 16 amino acids. V was cut by 6 bases and J by 1 base, with 19 bases left in between. CDR3 nucleotides: TGTGCCAGCAGCCCCCCCCTTGCGACAGGTTCCTACGAGCAGTACTTC. Translated, it gives CASSPPLATGSYEQYF.

The chain employs TRBV6-1 and TRBJ1-5, with D uncertain. Per the germline V gene, CDR1 is MNHNS and CDR2 is SASEGT. Trimming shortened V by 5 bases and J by 5 bases, and 16 bases separated the two germline ends. The CDR3 loop spans 15 amino acids. The CDR3, as DNA: TGTGCCAGCAGTCAGGACCCCGGGAGGGATCAGCCCCAGCATTTT. Protein: CASSQDPGRDQPQHF.

This chain connects TRBV7-2 to TRBJ2-5; TRBD1 is a possible D gene (6 bases). The germline CDR1 and CDR2 sequences are SGHTA and FQGNSA. The CDR3 is 15 residues long. Trimming removed 5 bases from V and 1 base from J, with 14 bases in between. CDR3 amino acids: CASSIQGYVQETQYF. In DNA form, the CDR3 reads TGTGCCAGCAGCATCCAGGGGTACGTCCAAGAGACCCAGTACTTC.

The chain uses TRBV18 and TRBJ1-2, with no clear D. The germline V and J ends were trimmed by 3 bases and 1 base, with 12 bases remaining between them. This CDR3 is built from 15 residues. Germline CDR1 KGHSH, CDR2 LQKENI. CDR3 bases: TGTGCCAGCTCACCGGAGTCATTGAGTAACTATGGCTACACCTTC. Protein sequence: CASSPESLSNYGYTF.

This clone ranks as medium-sized. The chain has TRBV4-1 and TRBJ2-7; a weak D match, TRBD2 (7 bases). V was shortened by 3 bases and J by 5 bases, with 20 bases between the two germline ends. This CDR3 is built from 16 residues. CDR1 is MGHRA and CDR2 is YSYEKL in the germline V gene. In DNA, the CDR3 is TGCGCCAGCAGCCAGGGCCCCGCGGTAGGGGGGGACGAGCAGTACTTC. This sequence encodes CASSQGPAVGGDEQYF.

V is TRBV11-2 and J is TRBJ1-1, with 8 nucleotides matching TRBD1. Germline-derived CDR1 and CDR2 are SGHAT and FQNNGV. CDR3 length: 16 residues. J lost 6 bases, V lost 1 base, and 10 bases had no gene match. In DNA, the CDR3 is TGTGCCAGCAGCTTAGGACAGGGGCCAGTTGGACCTGAAGCTTTCTTT. Its translation: CASSLGQGPVGPEAFF.

The chain recombines TRBV4-1 with TRBJ1-1; D ambiguous. The CDR3 runs to 16 residues. V was clipped by 4 bases and J by 0 bases, with 15 bases between them. Germline V gene lookup returns CDR1 MGHRA and CDR2 YSYEKL. As DNA, the CDR3 is TGCGCCAGCAGCCCCGGAGAGGCACATTTGAACACTGAAGCTTTCTTT. Translated, it gives CASSPGEAHLNTEAFF.

J is TRBJ2-7 and V is TRBV6-5; 9 nucleotides line up with TRBD1. CDR3 length equals 14 residues. Germline-derived CDR1 and CDR2 are MNHEY and SVGAGI. With 7 bases clipped from V and 1 base from J, the junction kept 5 bases outside the gene matches. The CDR3 is CASTDRGKSYEQYF. DNA of the CDR3: TGTGCCAGCACCGACAGGGGGAAGTCCTACGAGCAGTACTTC.

V gene TRBV7-2 combines with J gene TRBJ2-7, with 8 bases matching TRBD1. The germline gives CDR1 SGHTA, CDR2 FQGNSA. The CDR3 covers 14 residues. Trimming took 1 base from V and 4 from J; bases not matched to a gene: 3. As DNA, the CDR3 is TGTGCCAGCAGCTTAGACCAGGGGGCGTACGAGCAGTACTTC. Its translation: CASSLDQGAYEQYF.

The chain joins TRBV5-4 to TRBJ2-3; D perhaps matches TRBD2 (6 bases). The CDR3 has 14 residues. Germline values: CDR1 SGHNT, CDR2 YYREEE (reference sequence). The V gene lost 3 bases and the J gene lost 1 base, with 9 bases spanning the gap. CDR3 residues: CASSSLAGTDTQYF. The CDR3 nucleotides are TGTGCCAGCAGCTCTTTAGCGGGCACAGATACGCAGTATTTT.

The chain combines TRBV7-6 with TRBJ2-7; 10 bases map to TRBD2. Trimming removed 5 bases from V and 0 bases from J; junction bases left unmatched: 16. The CDR3 has 19 residues. The V gene's germline CDR1 is SGHVS and CDR2 FNYEAQ. CDR3 nucleotide sequence: TGTGCCAGCAGCCACTACCCGGTCTTGACTAGCGGGCGCTCCTACGAGCAGTACTTC. It specifies CASSHYPVLTSGRSYEQYF.

The CDR3 sequence is CASSLRDIASGNTIYF. CDR3 nucleotide sequence: TGTGCCAGCAGCCTCCGGGACATCGCCTCTGGAAACACCATATATTTT. The chain uses TRBV11-2 and TRBJ1-3, with D maybe TRBD1 (6 bases). In germline, CDR1 is SGHAT, CDR2 FQNNGV. The CDR3 has 16 residues. The germline V and J ends were trimmed by 5 bases and 0 bases, with 14 bases remaining between them.

This clone was recorded a few times. The chain links TRBV19 to TRBJ2-5, with TRBD2 matching over 7 bases. CDR1 is LNHDA, CDR2 SQIVND, per germline (reference sequence). CDR3 length equals 12 residues. With 11 bases clipped from V and 4 bases from J, the junction kept 7 bases outside the gene matches. The CDR3 spells CACGSLAETQYF. The CDR3 nucleotides read TGTGCCTGCGGGAGTCTTGCAGAGACCCAGTACTTC. The full variable domain, completed using reference TRBV19 and TRBJ2-5, is DGGITQSPKYLFRKEGQNVTLSCEQNLNHDAMYWYRQDPGQGLRLIYYSQIVNDFQKGDIAEGYSVSREKKESFPLTVTSAQKNPTAFYLCACGSLAETQYFGPGTRLLVL.

V and J are TRBV29-1 and TRBJ1-1, with D maybe TRBD1 (5 bases). Trimming took off 6 bases at V and 4 bases at J, with 18 bases between the two ends. This CDR3 comprises 14 residues. Germline CDR1 and CDR2: SQVTM and ANQGSEA. CDR3 nucleotides: TGCAGCGTCGGGTCCCGACAGCTATCCACTGAAGCTTTCTTT. Amino acid sequence: CSVGSRQLSTEAFF.

This chain's CDR3 is CASSPSAGPEFSGNTIYF. The CDR3 DNA reads TGTGCCAGCAGCCCCTCGGCGGGCCCGGAATTCTCTGGAAACACCATATATTTT. The chain recombines TRBV5-5 with TRBJ1-3; D unresolved. Between the trimmed V and J ends, which lost 4 bases and 0 bases, there was a span of 20 bases. Germline lookup yields CDR1 SGHKS and CDR2 YYEKEE (reference sequence). The CDR3 has 18 residues.